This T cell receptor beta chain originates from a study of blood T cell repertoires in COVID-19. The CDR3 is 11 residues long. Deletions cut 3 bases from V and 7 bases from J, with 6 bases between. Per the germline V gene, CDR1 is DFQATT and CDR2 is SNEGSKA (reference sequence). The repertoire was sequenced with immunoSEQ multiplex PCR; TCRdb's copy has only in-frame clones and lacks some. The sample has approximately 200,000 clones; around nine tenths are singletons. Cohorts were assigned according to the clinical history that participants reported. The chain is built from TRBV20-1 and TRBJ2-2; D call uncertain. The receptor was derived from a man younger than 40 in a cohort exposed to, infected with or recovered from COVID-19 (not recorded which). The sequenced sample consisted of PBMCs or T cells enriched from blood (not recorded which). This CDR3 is CSASSRGELFF. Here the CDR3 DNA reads TGCAGTGCTAGTAGCCGCGGGGAGCTGTTTTTT.